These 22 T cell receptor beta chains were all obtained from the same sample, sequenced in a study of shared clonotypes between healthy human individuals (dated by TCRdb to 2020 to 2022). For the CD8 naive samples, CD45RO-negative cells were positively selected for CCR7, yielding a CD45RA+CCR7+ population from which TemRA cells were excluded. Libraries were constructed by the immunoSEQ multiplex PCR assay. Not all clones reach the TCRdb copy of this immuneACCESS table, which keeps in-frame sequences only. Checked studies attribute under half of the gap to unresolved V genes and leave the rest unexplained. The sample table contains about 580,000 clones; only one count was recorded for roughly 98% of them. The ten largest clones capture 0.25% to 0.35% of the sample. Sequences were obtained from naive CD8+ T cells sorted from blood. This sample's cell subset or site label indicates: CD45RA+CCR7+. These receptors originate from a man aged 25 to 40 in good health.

The DNA of the CDR3 is TGTGCCAGCAGTTTATTGCTAGCGGGAGGGCCGAACACCGGGGAGCTGTTTTTT. Amino acid sequence: CASSLLLAGGPNTGELFF. The rearrangement links TRBV27 to TRBJ2-2; 12 nucleotides agree with TRBD2. Trimming took 1 base from V and 0 from J; bases not matched to a gene: 3. CDR3 size: 18 residues. Germline V gives CDR1 MNHEY, CDR2 SMNVEV (reference sequence).

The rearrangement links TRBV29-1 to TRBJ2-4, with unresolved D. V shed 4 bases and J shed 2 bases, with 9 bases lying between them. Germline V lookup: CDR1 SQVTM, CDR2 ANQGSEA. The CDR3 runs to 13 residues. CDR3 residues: CSVGVPTKNIQYF. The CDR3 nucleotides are TGCAGCGTTGGAGTCCCCACCAAAAACATTCAGTACTTC.

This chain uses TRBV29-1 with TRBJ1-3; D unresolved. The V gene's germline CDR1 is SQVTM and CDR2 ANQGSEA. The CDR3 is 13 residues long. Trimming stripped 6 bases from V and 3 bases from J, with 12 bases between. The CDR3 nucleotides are TGCAGCGTGCCGGCTGAGAATGGAAACACCATATATTTT. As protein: CSVPAENGNTIYF. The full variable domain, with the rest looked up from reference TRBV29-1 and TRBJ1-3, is SAVISQKPSRDICQRGTSLTIQCQVDSQVTMMFWYRQQPGQSLTLIATANQGSEATYESGFVIDKFPISRPNLTFSTLTVSNMSPEDSSIYLCSVPAENGNTIYFGEGSWLTVV.

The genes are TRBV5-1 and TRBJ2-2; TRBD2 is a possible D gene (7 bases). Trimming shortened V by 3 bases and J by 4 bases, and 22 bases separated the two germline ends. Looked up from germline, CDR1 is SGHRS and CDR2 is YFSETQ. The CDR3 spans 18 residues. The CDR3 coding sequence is TGCGCCAGCAGCTCCCCGACTGCGGGGGCGCGGAGCACCGGGGAGCTGTTTTTT. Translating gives CASSSPTAGARSTGELFF.

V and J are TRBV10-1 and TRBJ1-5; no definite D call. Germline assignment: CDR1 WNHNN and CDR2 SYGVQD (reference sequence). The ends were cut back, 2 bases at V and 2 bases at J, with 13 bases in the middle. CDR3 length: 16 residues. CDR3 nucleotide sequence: TGCGCCAGCAGTGAGACCATAGGACGTGGCAATCAGCCCCAGCATTTT. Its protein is CASSETIGRGNQPQHF.

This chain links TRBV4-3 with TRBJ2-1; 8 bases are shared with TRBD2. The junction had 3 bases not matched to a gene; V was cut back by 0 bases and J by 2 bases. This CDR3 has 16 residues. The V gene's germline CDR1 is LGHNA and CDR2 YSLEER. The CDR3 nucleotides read TGCGCCAGCAGCCAAGATCGGGGGGGGGCCTACAATGAGCAGTTCTTC. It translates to CASSQDRGGAYNEQFF.

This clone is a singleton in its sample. The CDR3 loop reads CAWSRDSPSTDTQYF. CDR3 nucleotide sequence: TGTGCCTGGAGTAGGGACAGCCCTAGCACAGATACGCAGTATTTT. The J gene is TRBJ2-3, the V gene TRBV30, with 7 bases fitting TRBD1. V lost 2 bases and J lost 0; bases outside the gene matches: 5. Germline CDR1 reads GTSNPN; CDR2 reads SVGIG (reference sequence). The CDR3 is made up of 15 amino acids.

The CDR3 loop reads CASSLEETAYEQYF. The CDR3 coding sequence is TGTGCCAGCAGCTTAGAGGAGACAGCCTACGAGCAGTACTTC. The V call is TRBV5-5, the J call TRBJ2-7, with D maybe TRBD1 (5 bases). Germline CDR1 reads SGHKS; CDR2 reads YYEKEE (reference sequence). The CDR3 is 14 amino acids. V was shortened by 2 bases and J by 2 bases, with 11 bases between the two germline ends.

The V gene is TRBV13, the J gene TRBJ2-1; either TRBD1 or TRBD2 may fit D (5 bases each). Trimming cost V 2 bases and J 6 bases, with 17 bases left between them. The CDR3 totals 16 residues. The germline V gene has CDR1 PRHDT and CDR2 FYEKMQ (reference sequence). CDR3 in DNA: TGTGCCAGCAGCTTATTGGGACCCAACACGAGCAATGAGCAGTTCTTC. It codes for CASSLLGPNTSNEQFF.

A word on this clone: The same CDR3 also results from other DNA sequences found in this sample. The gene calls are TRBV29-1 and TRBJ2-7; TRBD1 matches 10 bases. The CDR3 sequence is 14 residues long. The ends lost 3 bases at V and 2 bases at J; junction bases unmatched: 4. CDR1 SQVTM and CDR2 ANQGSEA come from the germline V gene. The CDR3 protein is CSVEGTGETYEQYF. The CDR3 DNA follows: TGCAGCGTTGAGGGGACAGGGGAAACCTACGAGCAGTACTTC.

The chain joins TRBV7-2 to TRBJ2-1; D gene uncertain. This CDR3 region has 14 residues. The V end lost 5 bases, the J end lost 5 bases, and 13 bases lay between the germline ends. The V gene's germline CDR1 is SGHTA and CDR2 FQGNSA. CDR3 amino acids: CASSPAPWDNEQFF. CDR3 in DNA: TGTGCCAGCAGCCCCGCCCCCTGGGACAATGAGCAGTTCTTC.

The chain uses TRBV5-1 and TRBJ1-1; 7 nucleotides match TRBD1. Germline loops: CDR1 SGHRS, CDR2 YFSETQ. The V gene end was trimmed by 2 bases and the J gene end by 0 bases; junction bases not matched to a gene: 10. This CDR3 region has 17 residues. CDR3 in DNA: TGCGCCAGCAGCTTCACGCGACAGGGTAAAATGAACACTGAAGCTTTCTTT. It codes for CASSFTRQGKMNTEAFF.

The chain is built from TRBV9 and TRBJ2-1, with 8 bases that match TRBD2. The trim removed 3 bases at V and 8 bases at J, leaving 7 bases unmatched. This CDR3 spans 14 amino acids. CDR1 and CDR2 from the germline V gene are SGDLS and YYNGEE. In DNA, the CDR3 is TGTGCCAGCAGCGAAAGCGGGAGTAGCGATGAGCAGTTCTTC. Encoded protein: CASSESGSSDEQFF.

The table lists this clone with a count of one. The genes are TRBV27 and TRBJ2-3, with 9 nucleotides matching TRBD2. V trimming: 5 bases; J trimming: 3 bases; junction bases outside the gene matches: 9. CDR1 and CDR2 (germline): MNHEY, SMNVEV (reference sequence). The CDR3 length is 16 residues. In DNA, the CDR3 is TGTGCCAGCAGTCCTACCGGCGGGAGGGTTACAGATACGCAGTATTTT. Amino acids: CASSPTGGRVTDTQYF.

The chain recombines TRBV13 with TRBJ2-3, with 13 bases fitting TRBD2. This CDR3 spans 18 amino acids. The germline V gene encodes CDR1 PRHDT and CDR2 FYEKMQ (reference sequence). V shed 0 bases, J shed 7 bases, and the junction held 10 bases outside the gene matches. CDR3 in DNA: TGTGCCAGCAGCTTAGGCCTAATCGGGACTAGCGGGATGTATACGCAGTATTTT. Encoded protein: CASSLGLIGTSGMYTQYF.

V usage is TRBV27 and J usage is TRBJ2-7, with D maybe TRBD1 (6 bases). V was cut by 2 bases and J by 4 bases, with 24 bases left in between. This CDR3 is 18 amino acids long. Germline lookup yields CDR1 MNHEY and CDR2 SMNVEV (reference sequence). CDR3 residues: CASSLAVVGWGRGYEQYF. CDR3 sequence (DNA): TGTGCCAGCAGTTTAGCCGTCGTTGGGTGGGGCAGGGGTTACGAGCAGTACTTC.

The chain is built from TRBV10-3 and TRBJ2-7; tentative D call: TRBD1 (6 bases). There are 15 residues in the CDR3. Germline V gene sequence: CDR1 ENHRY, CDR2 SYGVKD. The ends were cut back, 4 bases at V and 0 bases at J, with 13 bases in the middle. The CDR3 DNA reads TGTGCCATCAGTGGCAGGGGCGATACCTCCTACGAGCAGTACTTC. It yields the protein CAISGRGDTSYEQYF.

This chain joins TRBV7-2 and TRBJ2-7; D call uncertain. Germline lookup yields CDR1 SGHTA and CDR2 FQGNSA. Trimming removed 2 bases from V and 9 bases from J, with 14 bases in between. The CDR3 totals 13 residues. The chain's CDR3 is CASSLPPGPTQYF. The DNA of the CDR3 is TGTGCCAGCAGCTTACCACCGGGTCCGACGCAGTACTTC.

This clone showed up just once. CDR3 coding DNA: TGCAGTGTTAGGGAGGCCCGGGAGCTGTTTTTT. Protein product: CSVREARELFF. The chain combines TRBV20-1 with TRBJ2-2; maybe TRBD2 (6 bases). V lost 7 bases, J lost 9 bases, and 12 bases lay in between. This CDR3 comprises 11 residues. Looked up from germline, CDR1 is DFQATT and CDR2 is SNEGSKA (reference sequence).

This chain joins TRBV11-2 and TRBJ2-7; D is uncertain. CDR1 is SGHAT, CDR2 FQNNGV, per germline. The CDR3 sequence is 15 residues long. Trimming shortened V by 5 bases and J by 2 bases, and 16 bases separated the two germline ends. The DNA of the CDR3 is TGTGCCAGCAGCCCACCTTCCCAAACAGCCTACGAGCAGTACTTC. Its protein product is CASSPPSQTAYEQYF.

CDR3 residues: CASSLGWASGSNNEQFF. CDR3 coding DNA: TGTGCCAGCAGCTTGGGGTGGGCTAGCGGGAGTAACAATGAGCAGTTCTTC. The chain uses TRBV5-4 and TRBJ2-1, with 10 bases identical to TRBD2. Unmatched junction bases numbered 8, after V lost 0 bases and J lost 5 bases. Germline V gives CDR1 SGHNT, CDR2 YYREEE (reference sequence). This CDR3 spans 17 amino acids.

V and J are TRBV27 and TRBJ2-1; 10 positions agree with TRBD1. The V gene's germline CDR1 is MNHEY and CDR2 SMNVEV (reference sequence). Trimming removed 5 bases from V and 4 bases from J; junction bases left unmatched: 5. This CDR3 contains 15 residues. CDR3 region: CASSAGTGEYNEQFF. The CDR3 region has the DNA TGTGCCAGCAGTGCCGGGACAGGGGAATACAATGAGCAGTTCTTC.